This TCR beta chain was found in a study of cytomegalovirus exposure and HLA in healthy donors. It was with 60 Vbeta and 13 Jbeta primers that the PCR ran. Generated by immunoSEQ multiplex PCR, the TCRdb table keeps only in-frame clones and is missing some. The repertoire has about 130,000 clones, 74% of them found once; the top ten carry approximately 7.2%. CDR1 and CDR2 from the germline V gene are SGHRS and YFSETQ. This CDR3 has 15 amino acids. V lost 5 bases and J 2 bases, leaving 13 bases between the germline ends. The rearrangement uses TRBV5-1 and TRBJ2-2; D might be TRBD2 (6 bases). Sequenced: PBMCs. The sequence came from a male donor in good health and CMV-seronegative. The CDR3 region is CASRSGTSNTGELFF. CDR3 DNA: TGCGCCAGCAGGTCCGGGACTTCTAACACCGGGGAGCTGTTTTTT.